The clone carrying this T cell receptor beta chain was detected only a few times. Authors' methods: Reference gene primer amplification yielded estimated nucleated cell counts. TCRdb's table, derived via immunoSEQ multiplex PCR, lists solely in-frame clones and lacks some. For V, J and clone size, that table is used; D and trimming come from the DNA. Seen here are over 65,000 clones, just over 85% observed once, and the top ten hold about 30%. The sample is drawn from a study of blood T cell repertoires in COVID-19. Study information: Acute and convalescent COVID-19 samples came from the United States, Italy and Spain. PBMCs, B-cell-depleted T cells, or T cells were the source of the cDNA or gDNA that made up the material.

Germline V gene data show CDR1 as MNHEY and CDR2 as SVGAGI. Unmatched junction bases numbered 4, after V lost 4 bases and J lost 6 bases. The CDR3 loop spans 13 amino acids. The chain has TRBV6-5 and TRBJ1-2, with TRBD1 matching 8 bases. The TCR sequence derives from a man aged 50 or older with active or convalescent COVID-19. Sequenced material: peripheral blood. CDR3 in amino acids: CASSFGQGNGYTF. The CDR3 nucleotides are TGTGCCAGCAGTTTTGGACAGGGAAATGGCTACACCTTC.